Presented here are 5 T cell receptor beta chains from one specimen sequenced in a study of CXCR3-negative and CXCR3-positive naive CD8 T cells. Whole-study results and caveats: In CXCR3-positive naive cells, the TRB CDR3s were more hydrophobic than in CXCR3-negative naive cells.

All TRB cDNA libraries came from 5' RACE performed with UMI labels. For each CDR3 protein, TCRdb gives one entry from its re-call of the 5' RACE reads, without DNA. Its table records tens of thousands of distinct CDR3 sequences. For these TCRs, the target antigens are not known. Input material: naive CXCR3+ CD8+ T cells from blood. Stated subset: CD45RO-CCR7+CD27+CD95- naive CD8+ T cells expressing CXCR3 (TNR3+). The receptors shown here come from a human donor in good health. Some clones in this sample may be carry-over from other donors' samples.

This chain connects TRBV4-1 to TRBJ2-1; no DNA is available, so the TRBD1 call from TCRdb remains unchecked. This CDR3 region has 15 residues. CDR1 and CDR2 (germline): MGHRA, YSYEKL. The CDR3 region is CASSQDTGQDSRRFF.

This rearrangement joins TRBV2 to TRBJ2-7. The CDR3 spans 14 residues. The germline gives CDR1 SNHLY, CDR2 FYNNEI. CDR3 in amino acids: CASSGDSKIYEQYF.

The chain has TRBV12-3 or TRBV12-4 and TRBJ1-5; TCRdb indicates TRBD1, and absent DNA this call remains unverified. The CDR3 has 18 amino acids. The CDR3 region is CASLFVGAKPTSNQPQHF.

This chain uses TRBV7-7 with TRBJ2-2. Germline V gene sequence: CDR1 SSHAT, CDR2 FNYEAQ (reference sequence). The CDR3 runs 15 residues. CDR3 loop: CASSSRDSKTGELFF.

This rearrangement joins TRBV14 to TRBJ2-1; TCRdb selects TRBD2, and the lack of DNA leaves this call unchecked. This CDR3 is built from 16 residues. Per the germline V gene, CDR1 is SGHDN and CDR2 is FVKESK. CDR3 sequence reads: CASSAMLAGVGNEQFF.